A selection of T cell receptor beta chains follows, all from one sample in a study of OX40 agonist ivuxolimab in advanced cancers. The method was immunoSEQ multiplex PCR; TCRdb's version includes in-frame clones alone and lacks a portion of them. The table lists tens of thousands of clones, 80% to 90% of them singletons, with under 0.35% in the top ten. Sequenced here: CD4+ or CD8+ T cells sorted from blood, sampled in a trial of the OX40 agonist ivuxolimab. The receptors were gathered from an adult with an advanced solid tumor such as melanoma, head and neck, liver or kidney cancer. CDR3s include the opening cysteine and the closing phenylalanine or tryptophan. The order of the fields is clone size, V gene, J gene, CDR3 length, D gene, CDR3 DNA, CDR3 protein. A D gene is named only where the DNA matches it firmly. Clone size is given for some rows only: seen once, a few or many times, or a class if the clone is expanded.

few	TRBV2	TRBJ2-2	14	NA	TGTGCCAGCCGCACCGGGATGGACACCGGGGAGCTGTTTTTT	CASRTGMDTGELFF
NA	TRBV5-8	TRBJ1-5	13	NA	TGTGCCAGCAGCTCCGAGGGGGGTCAGCCCCAGCATTTT	CASSSEGGQPQHF
NA	TRBV9	TRBJ1-5	14	NA	TGTGCCAGCAGCCTCTCCGGGGTAAGTCAGCCCCAGCATTTT	CASSLSGVSQPQHF
NA	TRBV5-1	TRBJ2-2	17	TRBD2	TGCGCCAGCAGATCCATATGGCGGGAGGGCCCCACCGGGGAGCTGTTTTTT	CASRSIWREGPTGELFF
NA	TRBV7-3	TRBJ1-5	13	NA	TGTGCCAGCAGCCGGGACAGCAATCAGCCCCAGCATTTT	CASSRDSNQPQHF
NA	TRBV4-3	TRBJ2-2	13	NA	TGCGCCAGCAGCCAAGATTCGGCCGGGGCGGTGTTTTTT	CASSQDSAGAVFF
NA	TRBV2	TRBJ1-4	15	NA	TGTGCCAGCATCCGGTCGACTCCAGGGAGGGAAAAACTGTTTTTT	CASIRSTPGREKLFF
NA	TRBV5-1	TRBJ2-3	14	NA	TGCGCCAGCAGCTCGAGAGGTAGCACAGATACGCAGTATTTT	CASSSRGSTDTQYF
NA	TRBV9	TRBJ1-3	15	NA	TGTGCCAGCAGCGTAGACCAGGGTTCTGGAAACACCATATATTTT	CASSVDQGSGNTIYF
NA	TRBV11-2	TRBJ2-7	16	NA	TGTGCCAGCAGCTCCCTTAGGGGGGATAGCTCCTACGAGCAGTACTTC	CASSSLRGDSSYEQYF
NA	TRBV7-9	TRBJ1-1	14	TRBD1	TGTGCCAGCAGTCGACAGGGAGGGAACACTGAAGCTTTCTTT	CASSRQGGNTEAFF
NA	TRBV19	TRBJ1-5	16	NA	TGTGCCAGTAGTATAGGCGGGCCACAGGTTGGTCAGCCCCAGCATTTT	CASSIGGPQVGQPQHF
once	TRBV5-1	TRBJ2-1	14	NA	TGCGCCAGCAGCTTGGCGGGACCGGGGAATGAGCAGTTCTTC	CASSLAGPGNEQFF
NA	TRBV7-3	TRBJ2-6	16	NA	TGTGCCAGCAGCCCGAAGGAGGGCTCTGGGGCCAACGTCCTGACTTTC	CASSPKEGSGANVLTF
NA	TRBV9	TRBJ2-2	15	NA	TGTGCCAGCAGCCCGAGGGGACAGAACACCGGGGAGCTGTTTTTT	CASSPRGQNTGELFF
NA	TRBV29-1	TRBJ1-1	13	TRBD1	TGCAGCTCCCGCGCGGACAGGGCCACTGAAGCTTTCTTT	CSSRADRATEAFF
NA	TRBV19	TRBJ2-7	14	NA	TGTGCCAGTAGTATAGAAGCAGACAACTACGAGCAGTACTTC	CASSIEADNYEQYF
NA	TRBV15	TRBJ1-6	14	NA	TGTGCCACCAGCAGAGTGTCAGATAATTCACCCCTCCACTTT	CATSRVSDNSPLHF
NA	TRBV15	TRBJ2-7	16	NA	TGTGCCACCAGCAGAGAGGGGGGCGGCACCATCTACGAGCAGTACTTC	CATSREGGGTIYEQYF
NA	TRBV28	TRBJ2-3	14	TRBD1	TGTGCCAGCAGTATACAGGGGAGCACAGATACGCAGTATTTT	CASSIQGSTDTQYF
NA	TRBV7-2	TRBJ2-7	16	TRBD2	TGTGCCAGCAGCTTAGGGAGCGGGGGGGCCGGCTACGAGCAGTACTTC	CASSLGSGGAGYEQYF
NA	TRBV7-8	TRBJ2-1	15	TRBD2	TGTGCCAGCAATCTCCTAGCGGGGGGATTCAATGAGCAGTTCTTC	CASNLLAGGFNEQFF